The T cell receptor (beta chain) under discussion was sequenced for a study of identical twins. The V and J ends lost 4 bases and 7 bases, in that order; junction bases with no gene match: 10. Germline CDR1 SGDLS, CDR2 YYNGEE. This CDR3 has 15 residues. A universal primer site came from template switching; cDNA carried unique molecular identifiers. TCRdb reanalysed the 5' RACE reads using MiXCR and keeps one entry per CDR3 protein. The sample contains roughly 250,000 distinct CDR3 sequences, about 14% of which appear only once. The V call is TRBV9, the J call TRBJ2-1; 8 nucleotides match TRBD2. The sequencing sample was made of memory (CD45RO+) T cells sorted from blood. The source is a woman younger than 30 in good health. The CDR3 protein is CASSTGRGGLNEQFF. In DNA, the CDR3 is TGTGCCAGCAGCACAGGTCGGGGGGGCTTAAATGAGCAGTTCTTC.